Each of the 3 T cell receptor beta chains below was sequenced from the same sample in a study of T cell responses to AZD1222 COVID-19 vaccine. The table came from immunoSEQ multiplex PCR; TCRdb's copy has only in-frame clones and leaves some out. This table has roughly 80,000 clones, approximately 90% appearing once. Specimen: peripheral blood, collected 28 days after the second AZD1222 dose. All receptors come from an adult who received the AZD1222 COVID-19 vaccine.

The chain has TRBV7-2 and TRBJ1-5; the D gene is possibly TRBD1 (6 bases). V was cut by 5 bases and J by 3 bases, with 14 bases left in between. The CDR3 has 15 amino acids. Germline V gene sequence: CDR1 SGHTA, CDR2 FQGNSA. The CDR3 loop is CASSPTGTTNQPQHF. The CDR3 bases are TGTGCCAGCAGCCCAACCGGGACAACCAATCAGCCCCAGCATTTT.

CDR3 region: CASSFGGAQGRGEKLFF. CDR3 DNA sequence: TGTGCCAGCAGCTTCGGAGGGGCACAGGGTAGGGGAGAAAAACTGTTTTTT. This chain connects TRBV7-9 to TRBJ1-4; tentatively, D is TRBD1 (6 bases). Trimming stripped 3 bases from V and 8 bases from J, with 22 bases between. Germline V CDR1 and CDR2: SEHNR, FQNEAQ (reference sequence). This CDR3 is 17 amino acids long.

The CDR3 sequence: CASSIQDGHYNEQFF. CDR3 sequence (DNA): TGTGCCAGTAGTATTCAGGACGGACACTACAATGAGCAGTTCTTC. This chain links TRBV19 with TRBJ2-1; weak D call: TRBD1 (5 bases). Germline V lookup: CDR1 LNHDA, CDR2 SQIVND (reference sequence). The CDR3 spans 15 residues. Trimming took off 3 bases at V and 3 bases at J, with 12 bases between the two ends.